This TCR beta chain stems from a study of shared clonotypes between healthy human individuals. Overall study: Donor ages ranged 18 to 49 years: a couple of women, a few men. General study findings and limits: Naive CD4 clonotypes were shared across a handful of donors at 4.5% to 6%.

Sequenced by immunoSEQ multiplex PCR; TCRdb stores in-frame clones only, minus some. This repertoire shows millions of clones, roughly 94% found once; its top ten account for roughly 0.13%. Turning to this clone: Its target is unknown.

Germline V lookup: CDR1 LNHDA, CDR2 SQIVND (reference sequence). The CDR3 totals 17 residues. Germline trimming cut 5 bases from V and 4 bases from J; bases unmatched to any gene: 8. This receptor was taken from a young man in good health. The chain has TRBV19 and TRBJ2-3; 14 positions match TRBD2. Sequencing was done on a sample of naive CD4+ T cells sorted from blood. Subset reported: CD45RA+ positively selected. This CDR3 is CASSPPRLAGGPDTQYF. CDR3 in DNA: TGTGCCAGTAGTCCACCTAGACTAGCGGGAGGGCCAGATACGCAGTATTTT.